This TCR beta chain was sequenced during a study of shared clonotypes between healthy human individuals. Notes on the study in general: Naive CD4 clonotype sharing across several donors was about 5.3%.

The repertoire was sequenced with immunoSEQ multiplex PCR; TCRdb's copy has only in-frame clones and lacks some. The sample includes about 2.1 million clones, over 85% seen only once; the top ten take about 1.6%. Only CD45RO-negative cells positively selected for CCR7 counted as naive CD8 cells, so terminally differentiated effector memory CD45RA+ cells were excluded. Germline V CDR1 and CDR2: LNHDA, SQIVND (reference sequence). J was trimmed by 3 bases and V by 9 bases; bases with no gene match: 10. CDR3 size: 14 residues. Worth noting for this clone: What it binds is not known.

J is TRBJ2-5 and V is TRBV19; 7 positions agree with TRBD1. Sequenced material: naive CD8+ T cells from PBMCs. The origin of this receptor is a man between 18 and 35 years old in good health. Some clones in this sample may be carry-over from other donors' samples. The CDR3 coding sequence is TGTGCCAGCCGTGAACGACAGGGAAAAGAGACCCAGTACTTC. Its translation: CASRERQGKETQYF.